Here is one TCR beta chain with its context. This sample is drawn from a study of T cells after yellow fever vaccination. They built TCR cDNA with 5'RACE template switching, a step that put in a universal primer site and UMIs. MiXCR was run by TCRdb on the 5' RACE reads, yielding one entry per CDR3 protein. The sample consists of hundreds of thousands of distinct CDR3 sequences, 9% to 15% of them appearing once. Germline CDR1 reads SGHTA; CDR2 reads FQGNSA. V lost 5 bases to trimming and J lost 2 bases, with 12 bases between them. The CDR3 consists of 15 residues. The sample in question was PBMCs, obtained on the day of the yellow fever booster vaccination. This sequence joins TRBV7-2 and TRBJ1-4; D unresolved. The TCR was taken from a man aged 25 to 45 who received the YFV17D yellow fever vaccine. The CDR3 nucleotides are TGTGCCAGCAGCACTCAGACCGGCACTAATGAAAAACTGTTTTTT. Its protein product is CASSTQTGTNEKLFF. Complete variable domain (other parts from reference TRBV7-2 and TRBJ1-4): GAGVSQSPSNKVTEKGKDVELRCDPISGHTALYWYRQSLGQGLEFLIYFQGNSAPDKSGLPSDRFSAERTGGSVSTLTIQRTQQEDSAVYLCASSTQTGTNEKLFFGSGTQLSVL.